The present entry profiles one T cell receptor (beta chain) with its context. Its antigen is currently unknown. Sequencing was done directly on freshly isolated, uncultured memory T cells. This record belongs to a study of CD4 T cell repertoires in COVID-19. Whole-study context: After around 11 days of IL-2 expansion, CFSE-low cells were relabeled and restimulated with other coronavirus spikes. Study-wide results and limits: Sharing of several most expanded SARS-CoV-2-reactive clonotypes across memory subsets suggested intraclonal diversification.

V shed 0 bases and J shed 3 bases, with 5 bases lying between them. Germline lookup yields CDR1 MNHEY and CDR2 SMNVEV (reference sequence). The CDR3 consists of 13 residues. Measured with immunoSEQ multiplex PCR; TCRdb has only the in-frame clones, and not every one. Found here are fewer than 30,000 clones, nearly 95% of them singletons; the top ten hold around 0.66%. The TCR sequence derives from a human donor who had COVID-19. The V call is TRBV27, the J call TRBJ1-2; D call uncertain. Sequenced material: circulating follicular helper CD4+ T cells (cTfh) from blood, taken before the COVID-19 pandemic. The CDR3 region has the DNA TGTGCCAGCAGTTTATCGGCGGACTATGGCTACACCTTC. Protein product: CASSLSADYGYTF.